This T cell receptor beta chain was identified during a study of cytomegalovirus exposure and HLA in healthy donors. Study results and caveats: Reportedly, cytomegalovirus status was diagnosed with high sensitivity and specificity. Rare TCR sequences dominated, though some public TCRs recurred in many donors. Reportedly, fewer N-insertions than the roughly 700-donor mean appeared in an Asian-associated ancestry cluster in a later analysis.

V lost 2 bases, J lost 4 bases, and 11 bases lay in between. The V gene's germline CDR1 is MNHEY and CDR2 SMNVEV (reference sequence). The CDR3 length is 14 residues. The study ran its PCR with 60 Vbeta and 13 Jbeta primers. This table comes from immunoSEQ multiplex PCR, and its TCRdb copy is limited to in-frame clones, with some not included. Altogether around 190,000 clones are present, 79% being singletons, with the ten largest covering approximately 1.4%. This clone was observed a few times. The antigen remains unidentified. This clonotype was obtained from a woman aged 45 to 65 in good health and CMV-seronegative. The J gene is TRBJ1-1, the V gene TRBV27; D may be TRBD1 (6 bases). Sequencing input: PBMCs. The chain's CDR3 is CASSLQGYGTEAFF. The CDR3 DNA is TGTGCCAGCAGTTTACAGGGGTACGGCACTGAAGCTTTCTTT.